The entry below gives a single T cell receptor beta chain sequence along with its context. This specimen comes from a study of blood T cell repertoires in COVID-19. TCRdb's copy holds only in-frame clones and misses some; the assay was immunoSEQ multiplex PCR. The sample consists of around 180,000 clones, less than 85% of them appearing once. The TCR comes from a human donor in a cohort sampled during active COVID-19. The sample was peripheral blood.

The CDR3 DNA is TGTGCCAGCTCACCACGTCCGGGACAGGTTTCCTACGAGCAGTACTTC. It is translated as CASSPRPGQVSYEQYF. J is TRBJ2-7 and V is TRBV18; 8 bases fit TRBD1. There are 16 residues in the CDR3. The junction had 6 bases not matched to a gene; V was cut back by 1 base and J by 1 base. In germline, CDR1 is KGHSH, CDR2 LQKENI. Combining the CDR3 with reference TRBV18 and TRBJ2-7 gives the whole variable domain NAGVMQNPRHLVRRRGQEARLRCSPMKGHSHVYWYRQLPEEGLKFMVYLQKENIIDESGMPKERFSAEFPKEGPSILRIQQVVRGDSAAYFCASSPRPGQVSYEQYFGPGTRLTVT.